This T cell receptor beta chain was sequenced for a study of T cells expressing NK-cell markers. Study-level information: Sorted CD3+CD56-NKG2C+, CD3+CD56+NKG2C- and CD3+CD56+NKG2C+ T cells were the source of the TCR beta repertoires.

Study-level findings and limits: As a fraction of CD8+ T cells, dominant NKG2C+ clonotypes reached roughly 1.0-7.0% in six donors.

Remarks on this clonotype: Its target is unknown.

TCRdb re-called the 5' RACE reads and gives one entry per CDR3 protein, without DNA. This sample contains about 550,000 distinct CDR3 sequences. This TCR derives from a man aged 18 to 30 in good health. The sequencing sample was made of blood T cells: a sorted CD56 or NKG2C T cell subset, CD4+ or CD8+ T cells, or bulk PBMC T cells (not recorded which).

The CDR3 sequence: CASSPSDAKYEQYF. J is TRBJ2-7 and V is TRBV12-3 or TRBV12-4; TCRdb's D gene call, TRBD1, goes unchecked for lack of DNA. This CDR3 contains 14 residues.